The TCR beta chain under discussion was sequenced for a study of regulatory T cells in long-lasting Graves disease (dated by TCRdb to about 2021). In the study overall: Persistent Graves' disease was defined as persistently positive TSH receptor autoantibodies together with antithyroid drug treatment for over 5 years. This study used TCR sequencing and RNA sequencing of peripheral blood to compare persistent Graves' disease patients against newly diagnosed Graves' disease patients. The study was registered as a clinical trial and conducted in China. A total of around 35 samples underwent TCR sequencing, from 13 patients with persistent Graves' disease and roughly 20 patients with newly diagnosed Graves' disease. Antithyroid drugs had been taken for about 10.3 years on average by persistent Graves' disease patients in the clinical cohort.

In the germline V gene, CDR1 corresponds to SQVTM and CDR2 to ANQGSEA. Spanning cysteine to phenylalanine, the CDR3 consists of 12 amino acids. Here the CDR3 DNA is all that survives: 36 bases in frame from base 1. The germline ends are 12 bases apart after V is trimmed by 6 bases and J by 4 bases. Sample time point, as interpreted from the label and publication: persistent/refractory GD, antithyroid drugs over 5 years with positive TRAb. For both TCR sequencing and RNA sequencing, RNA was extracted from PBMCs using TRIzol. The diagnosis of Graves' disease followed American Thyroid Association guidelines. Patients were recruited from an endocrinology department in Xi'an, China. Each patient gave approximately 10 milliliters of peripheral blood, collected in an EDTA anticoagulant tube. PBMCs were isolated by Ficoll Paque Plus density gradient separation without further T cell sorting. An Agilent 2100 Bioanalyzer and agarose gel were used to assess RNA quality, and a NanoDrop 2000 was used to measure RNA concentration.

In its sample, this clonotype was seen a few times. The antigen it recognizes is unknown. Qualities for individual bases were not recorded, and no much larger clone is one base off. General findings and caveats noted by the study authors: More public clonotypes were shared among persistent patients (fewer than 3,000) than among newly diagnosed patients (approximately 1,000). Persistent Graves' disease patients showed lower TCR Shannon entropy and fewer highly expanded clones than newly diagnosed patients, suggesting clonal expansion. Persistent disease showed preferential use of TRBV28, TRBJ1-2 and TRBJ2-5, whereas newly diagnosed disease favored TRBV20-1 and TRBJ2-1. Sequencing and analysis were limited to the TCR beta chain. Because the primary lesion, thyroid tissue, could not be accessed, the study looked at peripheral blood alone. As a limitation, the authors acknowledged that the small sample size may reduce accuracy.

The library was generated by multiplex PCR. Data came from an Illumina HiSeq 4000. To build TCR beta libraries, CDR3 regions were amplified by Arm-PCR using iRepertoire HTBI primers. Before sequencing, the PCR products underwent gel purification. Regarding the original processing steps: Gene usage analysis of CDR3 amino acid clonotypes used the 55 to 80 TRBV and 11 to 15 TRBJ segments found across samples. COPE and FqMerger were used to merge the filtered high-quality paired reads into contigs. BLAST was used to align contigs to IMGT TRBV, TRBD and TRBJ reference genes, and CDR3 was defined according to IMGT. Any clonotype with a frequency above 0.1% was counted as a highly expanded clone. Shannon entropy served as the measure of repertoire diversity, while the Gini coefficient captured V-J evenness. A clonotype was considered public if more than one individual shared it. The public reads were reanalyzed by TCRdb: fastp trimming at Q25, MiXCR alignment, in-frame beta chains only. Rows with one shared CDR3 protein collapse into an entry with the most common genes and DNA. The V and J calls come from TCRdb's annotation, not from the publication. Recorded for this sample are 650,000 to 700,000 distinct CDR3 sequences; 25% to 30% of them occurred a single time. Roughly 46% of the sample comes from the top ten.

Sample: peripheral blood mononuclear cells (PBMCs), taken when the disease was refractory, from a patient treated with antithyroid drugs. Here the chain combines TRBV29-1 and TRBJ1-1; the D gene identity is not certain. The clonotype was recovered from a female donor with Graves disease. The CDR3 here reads CSVHQAGTEAFF. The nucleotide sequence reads TGCAGCGTCCACCAGGCAGGCACTGAAGCTTTCTTT.